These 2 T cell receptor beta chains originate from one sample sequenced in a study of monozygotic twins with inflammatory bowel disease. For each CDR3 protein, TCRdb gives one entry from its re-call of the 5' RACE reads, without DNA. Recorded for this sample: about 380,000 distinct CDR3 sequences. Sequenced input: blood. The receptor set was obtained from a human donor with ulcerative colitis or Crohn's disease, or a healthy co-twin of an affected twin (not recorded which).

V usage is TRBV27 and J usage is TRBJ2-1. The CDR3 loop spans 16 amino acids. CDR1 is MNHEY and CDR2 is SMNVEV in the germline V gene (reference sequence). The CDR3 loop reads CASSHNLGGSYNEQFF.

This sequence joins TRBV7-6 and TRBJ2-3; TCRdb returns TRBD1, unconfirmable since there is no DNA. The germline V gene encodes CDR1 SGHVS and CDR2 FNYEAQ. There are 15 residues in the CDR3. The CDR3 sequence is CASSPGGGWTDTQYF. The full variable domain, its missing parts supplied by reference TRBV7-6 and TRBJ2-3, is GAGVSQSPRYKVTKRGQDVALRCDPISGHVSLYWYRQALGQGPEFLTYFNYEAQQDKSGLPNDRFSAERPEGSISTLTIQRTEQRDSAMYRCASSPGGGWTDTQYFGPGTRLTVL.